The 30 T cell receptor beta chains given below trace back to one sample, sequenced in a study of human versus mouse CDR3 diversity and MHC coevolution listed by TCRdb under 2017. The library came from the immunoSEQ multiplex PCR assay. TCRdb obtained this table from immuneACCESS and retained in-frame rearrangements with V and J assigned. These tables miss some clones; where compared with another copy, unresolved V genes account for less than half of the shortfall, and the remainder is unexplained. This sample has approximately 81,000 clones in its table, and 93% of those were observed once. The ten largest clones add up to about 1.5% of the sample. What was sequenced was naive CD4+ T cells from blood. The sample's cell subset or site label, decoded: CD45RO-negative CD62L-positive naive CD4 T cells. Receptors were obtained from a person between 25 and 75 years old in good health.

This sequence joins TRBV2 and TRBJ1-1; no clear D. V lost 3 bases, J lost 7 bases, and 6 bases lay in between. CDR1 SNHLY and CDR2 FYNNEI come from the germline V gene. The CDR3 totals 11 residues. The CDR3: CASSERDEAFF. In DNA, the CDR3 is TGTGCCAGCAGTGAGAGGGATGAAGCTTTCTTT.

CDR3 nucleotide sequence: TGTGCCAGCAGTCCCGCAAGGGGGGGTGCGCAGAACACTGAAGCTTTCTTT. Protein: CASSPARGGAQNTEAFF. The rearrangement uses TRBV25-1 and TRBJ1-1; D perhaps matches TRBD1 (6 bases). The CDR3 spans 17 residues. The germline V and J ends were trimmed by 5 bases and 1 base, with 20 bases remaining between them. Germline V gene data show CDR1 as MGHDK and CDR2 as SYGVNS.

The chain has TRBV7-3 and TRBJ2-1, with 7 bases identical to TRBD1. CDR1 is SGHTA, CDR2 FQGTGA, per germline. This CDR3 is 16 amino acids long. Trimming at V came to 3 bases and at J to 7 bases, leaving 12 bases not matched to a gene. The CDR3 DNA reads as TGTGCCAGCAGCTTCGGGACAGCCGTACCGGGGAATGAGCAGTTCTTC. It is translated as CASSFGTAVPGNEQFF. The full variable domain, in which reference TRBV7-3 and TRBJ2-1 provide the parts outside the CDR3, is GAGVSQTPSNKVTEKGKYVELRCDPISGHTALYWYRQSLGQGPEFLIYFQGTGAADDSGLPNDRFFAVRPEGSVSTLKIQRTERGDSAVYLCASSFGTAVPGNEQFFGPGTRLTVL.

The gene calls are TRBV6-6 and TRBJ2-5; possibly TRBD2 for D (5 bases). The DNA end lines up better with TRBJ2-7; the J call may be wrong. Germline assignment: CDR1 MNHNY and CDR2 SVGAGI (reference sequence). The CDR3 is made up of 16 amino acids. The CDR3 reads CASSYGAGGNSYEQYF. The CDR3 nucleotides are TGTGCCAGCAGTTACGGCGCAGGAGGAAATAGCTACGAGCAGTACTTC.

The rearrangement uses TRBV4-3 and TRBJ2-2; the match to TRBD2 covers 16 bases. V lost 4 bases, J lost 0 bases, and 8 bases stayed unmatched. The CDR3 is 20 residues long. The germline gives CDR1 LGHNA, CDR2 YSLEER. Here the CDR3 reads CASSRQAGTSGRANTGELFF. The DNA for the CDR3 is TGCGCCAGCAGCCGTCAAGCCGGGACTAGCGGGAGGGCGAACACCGGGGAGCTGTTTTTT.

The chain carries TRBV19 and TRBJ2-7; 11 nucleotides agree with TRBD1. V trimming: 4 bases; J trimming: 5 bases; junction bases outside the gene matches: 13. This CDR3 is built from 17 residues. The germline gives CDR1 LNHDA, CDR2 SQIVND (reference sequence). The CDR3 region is CASSTPPGTGGNHEQYF. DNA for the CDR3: TGTGCCAGTAGTACCCCCCCCGGGACAGGGGGAAACCACGAGCAGTACTTC.

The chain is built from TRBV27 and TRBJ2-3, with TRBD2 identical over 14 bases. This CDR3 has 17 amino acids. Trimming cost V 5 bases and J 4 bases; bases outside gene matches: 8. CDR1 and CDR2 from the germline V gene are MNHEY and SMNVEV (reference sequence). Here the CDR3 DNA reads TGTGCCAGCAGTCTCGCCGGGACTAGCGGGAGTGCAGATACGCAGTATTTT. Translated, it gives CASSLAGTSGSADTQYF.

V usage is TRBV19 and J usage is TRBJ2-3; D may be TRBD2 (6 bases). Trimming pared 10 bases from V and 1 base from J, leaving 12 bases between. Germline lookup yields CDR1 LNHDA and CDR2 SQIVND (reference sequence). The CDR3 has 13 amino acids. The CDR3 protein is CATLPGGTDTQYF. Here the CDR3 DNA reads TGTGCCACCCTCCCGGGGGGCACAGATACGCAGTATTTT.

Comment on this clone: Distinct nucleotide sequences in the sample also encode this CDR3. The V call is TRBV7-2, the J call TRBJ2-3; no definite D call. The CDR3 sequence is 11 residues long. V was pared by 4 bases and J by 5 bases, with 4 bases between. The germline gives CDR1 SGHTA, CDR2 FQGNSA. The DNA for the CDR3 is TGTGCCAGCAGCTCTAGAGATACGCAGTATTTT. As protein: CASSSRDTQYF.

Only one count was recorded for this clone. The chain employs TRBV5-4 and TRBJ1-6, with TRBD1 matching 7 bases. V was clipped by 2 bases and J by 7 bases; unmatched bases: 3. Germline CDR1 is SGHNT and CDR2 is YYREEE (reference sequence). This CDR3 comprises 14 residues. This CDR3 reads CASSFEQGNSPLHF. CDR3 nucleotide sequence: TGTGCCAGCAGCTTCGAACAGGGGAATTCACCCCTCCACTTT. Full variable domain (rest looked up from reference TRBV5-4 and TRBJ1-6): ETGVTQSPTHLIKTRGQQVTLRCSSQSGHNTVSWYQQALGQGPQFIFQYYREEENGRGNFPPRFSGLQFPNYSSELNVNALELDDSALYLCASSFEQGNSPLHFGNGTRLTVT.

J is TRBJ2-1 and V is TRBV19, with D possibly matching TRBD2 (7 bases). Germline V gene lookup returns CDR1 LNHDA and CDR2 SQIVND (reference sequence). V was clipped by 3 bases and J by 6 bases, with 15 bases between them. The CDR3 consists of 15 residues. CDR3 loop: CASSISRGASNEQFF. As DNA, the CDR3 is TGTGCCAGTAGTATTTCCCGGGGGGCAAGCAATGAGCAGTTCTTC.

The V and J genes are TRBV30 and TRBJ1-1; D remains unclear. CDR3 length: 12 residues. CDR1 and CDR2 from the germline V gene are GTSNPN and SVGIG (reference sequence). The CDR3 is CAHRGTHSEAFF. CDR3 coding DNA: TGTGCTCACCGGGGTACCCACTCTGAAGCTTTCTTT.

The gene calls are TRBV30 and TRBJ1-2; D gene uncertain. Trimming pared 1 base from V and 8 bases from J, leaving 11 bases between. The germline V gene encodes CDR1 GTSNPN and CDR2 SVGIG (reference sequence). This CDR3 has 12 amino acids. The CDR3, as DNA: TGTGCCTGGAGTGCCAACACGGGGGGCTACACCTTC. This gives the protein CAWSANTGGYTF.

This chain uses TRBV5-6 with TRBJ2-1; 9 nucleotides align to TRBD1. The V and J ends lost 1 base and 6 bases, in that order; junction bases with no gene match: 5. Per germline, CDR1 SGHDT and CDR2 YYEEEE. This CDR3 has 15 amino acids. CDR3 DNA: TGTGCCAGCAGCTTGACCGGGACAGGGCCCAATGAGCAGTTCTTC. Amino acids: CASSLTGTGPNEQFF.

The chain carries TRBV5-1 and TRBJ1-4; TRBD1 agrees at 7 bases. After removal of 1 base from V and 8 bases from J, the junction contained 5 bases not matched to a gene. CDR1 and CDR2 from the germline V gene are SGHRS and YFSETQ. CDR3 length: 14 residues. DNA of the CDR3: TGCGCCAGCAGCTTGCAGGGGGAAGGCGAAAAACTGTTTTTT. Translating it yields CASSLQGEGEKLFF.

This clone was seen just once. The CDR3 DNA reads TGTGCCAGCAGCACCCCCCGGGGGGGCGCGGATGAGCAGTTCTTC. It yields the protein CASSTPRGGADEQFF. V is TRBV11-2 and J is TRBJ2-1; 8 bases align to TRBD2. V lost 5 bases and J lost 8; bases outside the gene matches: 11. Germline V gene data show CDR1 as SGHAT and CDR2 as FQNNGV. The CDR3 runs 15 residues.

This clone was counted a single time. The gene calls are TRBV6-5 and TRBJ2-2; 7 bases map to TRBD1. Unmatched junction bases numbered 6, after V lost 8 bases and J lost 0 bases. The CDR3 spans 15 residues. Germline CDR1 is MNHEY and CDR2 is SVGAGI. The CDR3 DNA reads TGTGCCAGCGGGTGGGACAGCCCGAACACCGGGGAGCTGTTTTTT. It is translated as CASGWDSPNTGELFF.

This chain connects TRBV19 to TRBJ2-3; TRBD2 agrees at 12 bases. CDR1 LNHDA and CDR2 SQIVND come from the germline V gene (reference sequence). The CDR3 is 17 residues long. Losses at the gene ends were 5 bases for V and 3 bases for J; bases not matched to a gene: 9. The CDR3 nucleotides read TGTGCCAGTAGTCTCCTACTCGGGACTAGCGGGACAGATACGCAGTATTTT. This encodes CASSLLLGTSGTDTQYF.

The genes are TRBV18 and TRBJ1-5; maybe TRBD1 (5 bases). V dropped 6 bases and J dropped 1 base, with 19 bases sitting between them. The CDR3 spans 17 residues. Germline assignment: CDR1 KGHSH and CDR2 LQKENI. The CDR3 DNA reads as TGTGCCAGCTCCCGGGGGGGTGCGGCCATCAGCAATCAGCCCCAGCATTTT. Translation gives CASSRGGAAISNQPQHF.

The CDR3 sequence is CASSSLAGELGDTQYF. Here the CDR3 DNA reads TGTGCCAGCAGCTCCTTAGCGGGGGAGTTAGGGGATACGCAGTATTTT. The chain carries TRBV7-9 and TRBJ2-3; TRBD2 matches at 9 bases. Germline CDR1 is SEHNR and CDR2 is FQNEAQ (reference sequence). J lost 6 bases, V lost 4 bases, and 11 bases had no gene match. The CDR3 length is 16 residues.

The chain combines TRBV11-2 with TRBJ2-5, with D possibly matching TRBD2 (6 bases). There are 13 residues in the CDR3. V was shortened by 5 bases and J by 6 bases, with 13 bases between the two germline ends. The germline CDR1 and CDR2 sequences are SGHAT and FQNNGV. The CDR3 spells CASSGGVSKTQYF. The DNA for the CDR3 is TGTGCCAGCAGCGGCGGGGTTAGCAAGACCCAGTACTTC. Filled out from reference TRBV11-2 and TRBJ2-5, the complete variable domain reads EAGVAQSPRYKIIEKRQSVAFWCNPISGHATLYWYQQILGQGPKLLIQFQNNGVVDDSQLPKDRFSAERLKGVDSTLKIQPAKLEDSAVYLCASSGGVSKTQYFGPGTRLLVL.

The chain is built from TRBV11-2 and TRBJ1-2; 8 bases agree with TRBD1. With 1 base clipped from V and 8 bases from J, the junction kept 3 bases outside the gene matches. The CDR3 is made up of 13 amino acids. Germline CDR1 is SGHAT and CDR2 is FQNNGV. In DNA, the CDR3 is TGTGCCAGCAGCTTAGGACAGGGGACCGGCTACACCTTC. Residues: CASSLGQGTGYTF.

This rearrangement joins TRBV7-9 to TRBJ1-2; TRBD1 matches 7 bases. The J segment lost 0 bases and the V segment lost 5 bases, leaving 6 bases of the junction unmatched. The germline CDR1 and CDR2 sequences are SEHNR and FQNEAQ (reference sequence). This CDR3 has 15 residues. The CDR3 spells CASSRGQPANYGYTF. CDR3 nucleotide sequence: TGTGCCAGCAGCAGGGGACAGCCCGCTAACTATGGCTACACCTTC.

The DNA for the CDR3 is TGCAGCGTTGAGGCAGGGGTTGGCTACACCTTC. This translates into CSVEAGVGYTF. This sequence joins TRBV29-1 and TRBJ1-2; D is perhaps TRBD1 (6 bases). Germline V gives CDR1 SQVTM, CDR2 ANQGSEA. The germline V and J ends were trimmed by 3 bases and 7 bases, with 9 bases remaining between them. The CDR3 runs to 11 residues.

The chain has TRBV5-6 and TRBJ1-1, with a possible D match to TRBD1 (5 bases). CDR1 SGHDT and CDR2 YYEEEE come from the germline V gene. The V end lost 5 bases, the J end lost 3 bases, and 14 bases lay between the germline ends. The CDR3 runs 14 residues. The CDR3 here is CASSLVGLHTEAFF. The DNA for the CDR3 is TGTGCCAGCAGTCTCGTGGGGCTGCACACTGAAGCTTTCTTT.

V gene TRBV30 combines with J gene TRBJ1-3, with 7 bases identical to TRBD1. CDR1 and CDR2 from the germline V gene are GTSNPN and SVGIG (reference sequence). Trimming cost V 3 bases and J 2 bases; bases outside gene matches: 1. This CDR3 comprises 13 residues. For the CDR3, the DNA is TGTGCCTGGAGGCAGGGGGCTGGAAACACCATATATTTT. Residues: CAWRQGAGNTIYF.

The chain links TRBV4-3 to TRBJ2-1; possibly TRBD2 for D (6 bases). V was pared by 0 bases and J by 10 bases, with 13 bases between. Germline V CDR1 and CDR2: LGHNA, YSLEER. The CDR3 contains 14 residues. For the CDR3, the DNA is TGCGCCAGCAGCCAAGATGGCGGGGCGGGCGAGCAGTTCTTC. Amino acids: CASSQDGGAGEQFF.

CDR3 amino acids: CASSIGRDRGHEQYF. The CDR3 coding sequence is TGTGCCAGTAGTATTGGTAGGGACAGGGGCCACGAGCAGTACTTC. This rearrangement joins TRBV19 to TRBJ2-7; 10 positions match TRBD1. The CDR3 has 15 residues. Germline CDR1 and CDR2: LNHDA and SQIVND (reference sequence). V shed 3 bases, J shed 5 bases, and the junction held 7 bases outside the gene matches. Combining the CDR3 with reference TRBV19 and TRBJ2-7 gives the whole variable domain DGGITQSPKYLFRKEGQNVTLSCEQNLNHDAMYWYRQDPGQGLRLIYYSQIVNDFQKGDIAEGYSVSREKKESFPLTVTSAQKNPTAFYLCASSIGRDRGHEQYFGPGTRLTVT.

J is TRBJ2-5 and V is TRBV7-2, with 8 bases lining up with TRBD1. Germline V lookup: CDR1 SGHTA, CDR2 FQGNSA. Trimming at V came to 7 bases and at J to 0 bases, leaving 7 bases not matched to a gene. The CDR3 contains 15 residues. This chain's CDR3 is CASNGDRRYQETQYF. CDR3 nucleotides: TGTGCCAGCAATGGGGACAGGAGGTACCAAGAGACCCAGTACTTC.

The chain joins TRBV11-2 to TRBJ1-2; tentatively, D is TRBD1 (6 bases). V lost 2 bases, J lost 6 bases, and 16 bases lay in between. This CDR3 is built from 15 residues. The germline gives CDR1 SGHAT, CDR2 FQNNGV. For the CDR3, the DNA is TGTGCCAGCAGCTTACGGGGGGCCAGGGGCCATGGCTACACCTTC. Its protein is CASSLRGARGHGYTF.